A selection of T cell receptor beta chains follows, all from one sample in a study of radiotherapy plus CTLA-4 blockade in lung cancer. This table comes from immunoSEQ multiplex PCR, and its TCRdb copy is limited to in-frame clones, with some not included. The repertoire holds about 98,000 clones, with 80% to 90% as singletons. The material was peripheral blood, obtained from a patient treated with radiotherapy plus ipilimumab. The source is a human donor with non-small cell lung cancer that progressed on radiotherapy plus ipilimumab. Each CDR3 is given with its conserved first and last residue. A D gene is named only where the DNA matches it firmly. Expanded clones get a size class; other rows say once, few or many, or leave the size out.

size: once
D: TRBD1
V: TRBV9
J: TRBJ1-2
CDR3: CASSVGPSGQANGYTF
DNA: TGTGCCAGCAGCGTAGGTCCTAGTGGACAGGCTAATGGCTACACCTTC

size: .
D: TRBD1
V: TRBV29-1
J: TRBJ2-1
CDR3: CSVGQGTSNEQFF
DNA: TGCAGCGTCGGACAGGGGACGAGCAATGAGCAGTTCTTC

size: .
D: .
V: TRBV6-1
J: TRBJ1-5
CDR3: CASSESGGGQPQHF
DNA: TGTGCCAGCAGTGAATCCGGGGGCGGGCAGCCCCAGCATTTT

size: .
D: TRBD2
V: TRBV7-9
J: TRBJ2-1
CDR3: CASSNLADSYNEQFF
DNA: TGTGCCAGCAGCAATCTAGCGGACTCCTACAATGAGCAGTTCTTC

size: .
D: TRBD2
V: TRBV14
J: TRBJ2-7
CDR3: CASSQASGRFYEQYF
DNA: TGTGCCAGCAGCCAAGCTAGCGGGAGGTTCTACGAGCAGTACTTC

size: .
D: TRBD1
V: TRBV19
J: TRBJ1-2
CDR3: CASVFSGGYNYGYTF
DNA: TGTGCCAGCGTTTTTTCAGGGGGCTACAACTATGGCTACACCTTC

size: .
D: TRBD2
V: TRBV18
J: TRBJ2-2
CDR3: CASSPGLAGAGGELFF
DNA: TGTGCCAGCTCACCTGGACTAGCGGGAGCCGGTGGGGAGCTGTTTTTT

size: .
D: .
V: TRBV2
J: TRBJ2-2
CDR3: CASSGGRHTGELFF
DNA: TGTGCCAGCAGTGGGGGGAGACACACCGGGGAGCTGTTTTTT

size: .
D: TRBD2
V: TRBV7-8
J: TRBJ2-3
CDR3: CASSPTSGRADTQYF
DNA: TGTGCCAGCAGCCCGACTAGCGGGAGAGCGGATACGCAGTATTTT

size: .
D: TRBD1
V: TRBV6-1
J: TRBJ1-5
CDR3: CASTQGGQGNQPQHF
DNA: TGTGCCAGCACCCAGGGGGGGCAGGGCAATCAGCCCCAGCATTTT

size: few
D: .
V: TRBV7-6
J: TRBJ2-7
CDR3: CASSTTPAGYEQYF
DNA: TGTGCCAGCAGCACCACCCCGGCCGGCTACGAGCAGTACTTC

size: .
D: .
V: TRBV6-5
J: TRBJ1-5
CDR3: CATHPSGANQPQHF
DNA: TGTGCCACCCACCCTTCGGGGGCGAATCAGCCCCAGCATTTT

size: once
D: .
V: TRBV7-8
J: TRBJ2-2
CDR3: CASSLGTETNTGELFF
DNA: TGTGCCAGCAGCCTAGGGACGGAAACGAACACCGGGGAGCTGTTTTTT

size: few
D: .
V: TRBV18
J: TRBJ1-1
CDR3: CASSPSKGISEAFF
DNA: TGTGCCAGCTCACCTTCCAAGGGGATCTCTGAAGCTTTCTTT

size: .
D: .
V: TRBV5-1
J: TRBJ1-1
CDR3: CASSFQGENTEAFF
DNA: TGCGCCAGCAGCTTTCAGGGAGAGAACACTGAAGCTTTCTTT

size: .
D: .
V: TRBV5-8
J: TRBJ2-1
CDR3: CASSWTVESYNEQFF
DNA: TGTGCCAGCAGCTGGACTGTTGAGTCCTACAATGAGCAGTTCTTC

size: .
D: .
V: TRBV11-1
J: TRBJ1-1
CDR3: CASSLQGRNTEAFF
DNA: TGTGCCAGCAGCTTACAGGGACGGAACACTGAAGCTTTCTTT

size: .
D: TRBD1
V: TRBV11-2
J: TRBJ2-7
CDR3: CASSPEQGLEQYF
DNA: TGTGCCAGCAGCCCGGAACAGGGGCTCGAGCAGTACTTC

size: .
D: TRBD2
V: TRBV30
J: TRBJ2-7
CDR3: CAWSSRAGDEQYF
DNA: TGTGCCTGGAGTAGCCGCGCGGGAGACGAGCAGTACTTC

size: .
D: .
V: TRBV15
J: TRBJ2-5
CDR3: CATSSSRRETQYF
DNA: TGTGCCACCAGCAGTAGTAGAAGGGAGACCCAGTACTTC

size: once
D: .
V: TRBV30
J: TRBJ1-5
CDR3: CAWSVSGNSRSNQPQHF
DNA: TGTGCCTGGAGTGTAAGCGGAAACTCTAGAAGCAATCAGCCCCAGCATTTT

size: .
D: .
V: TRBV7-9
J: TRBJ2-7
CDR3: CASSRDPLYEQYF
DNA: TGTGCCAGCAGCCGGGACCCGTTATACGAGCAGTACTTC

size: .
D: .
V: TRBV6-5
J: TRBJ1-1
CDR3: CASSYGKQDTEAFF
DNA: TGTGCCAGCAGTTACGGAAAACAGGACACTGAAGCTTTCTTT

size: .
D: .
V: TRBV11-2
J: TRBJ2-7
CDR3: CASSLTGDTYEQYF
DNA: TGTGCCAGCAGCTTAACAGGTGATACCTACGAGCAGTACTTC

size: .
D: .
V: TRBV11-2
J: TRBJ2-1
CDR3: CASSLAVEQFF
DNA: TGTGCCAGCAGCTTAGCTGTGGAGCAGTTCTTC

size: .
D: .
V: TRBV5-1
J: TRBJ1-4
CDR3: CASSFEGVAEKLFF
DNA: TGCGCCAGCAGCTTTGAGGGGGTAGCAGAAAAACTGTTTTTT

size: .
D: .
V: TRBV5-1
J: TRBJ2-7
CDR3: CASSLDLFYEQYF
DNA: TGCGCCAGCAGCTTGGACCTATTCTACGAGCAGTACTTC

size: .
D: .
V: TRBV19
J: TRBJ1-2
CDR3: CASSIRQVDGYTF
DNA: TGTGCCAGTAGTATAAGACAGGTAGATGGCTACACCTTC

size: .
D: .
V: TRBV5-3
J: TRBJ2-3
CDR3: CARSLLDTQYF
DNA: TGTGCCAGAAGCTTGCTAGATACGCAGTATTTT

size: .
D: .
V: TRBV6-5
J: TRBJ1-3
CDR3: CASIEDSYSGNTIYF
DNA: TGTGCCAGCATCGAGGACAGTTACTCTGGAAACACCATATATTTT

size: .
D: .
V: TRBV18
J: TRBJ2-3
CDR3: CASSPRSPPTDTQYF
DNA: TGTGCCAGCTCACCACGCTCTCCCCCCACAGATACGCAGTATTTT

size: .
D: .
V: TRBV18
J: TRBJ2-3
CDR3: CASSPFRSNTDTQYF
DNA: TGTGCCAGCTCACCATTCCGATCGAACACAGATACGCAGTATTTT

size: once
D: TRBD2
V: TRBV4-2
J: TRBJ2-3
CDR3: CASSQVGLAVSQQYF
DNA: TGTGCCAGCAGCCAAGTAGGACTAGCGGTCTCACAGCAGTATTTT

size: .
D: TRBD1
V: TRBV29-1
J: TRBJ1-2
CDR3: CSVVRSGGDYGYTF
DNA: TGCAGCGTTGTAAGGTCAGGGGGCGACTATGGCTACACCTTC

size: once
D: .
V: TRBV18
J: TRBJ2-5
CDR3: CASSPLGEVVETQYF
DNA: TGTGCCAGCTCACCACTCGGTGAGGTCGTCGAGACCCAGTACTTC

size: once
D: .
V: TRBV6-1
J: TRBJ2-7
CDR3: CASSARGGPVTYEQYF
DNA: TGTGCCAGCAGTGCCCGAGGGGGGCCCGTGACCTACGAGCAGTACTTC

size: .
D: .
V: TRBV6-5
J: TRBJ1-1
CDR3: CASSYSYSGNTEAFF
DNA: TGTGCCAGCAGTTACTCGTATTCCGGGAACACTGAAGCTTTCTTT

size: .
D: .
V: TRBV7-3
J: TRBJ2-3
CDR3: CASSRGLTDTQYF
DNA: TGTGCCAGCAGCCGGGGGTTAACCGATACGCAGTATTTT

size: .
D: .
V: TRBV5-1
J: TRBJ1-2
CDR3: CATLSGYTF
DNA: TGCGCCACCCTGAGTGGCTACACCTTC

size: medium-sized
D: .
V: TRBV7-9
J: TRBJ2-7
CDR3: CASSLGPGADEQYF
DNA: TGTGCCAGCAGCTTAGGTCCGGGGGCGGATGAGCAGTACTTC

size: .
D: .
V: TRBV5-1
J: TRBJ1-1
CDR3: CASSLGSGTEAFF
DNA: TGCGCCAGCAGCTTGGGGTCTGGGACTGAAGCTTTCTTT

size: .
D: TRBD1
V: TRBV2
J: TRBJ1-4
CDR3: CASSGTGGSNEKLFF
DNA: TGTGCCAGCAGTGGTACAGGGGGGTCTAATGAAAAACTGTTTTTT

size: .
D: .
V: TRBV6-1
J: TRBJ2-5
CDR3: CASSEWALLAETQYF
DNA: TGTGCCAGCAGTGAATGGGCACTCCTTGCGGAGACCCAGTACTTC

size: .
D: .
V: TRBV11-2
J: TRBJ1-3
CDR3: CASSLGSVGNTIYF
DNA: TGTGCCAGCAGCTTAGGCTCTGTAGGAAACACCATATATTTT

size: .
D: .
V: TRBV5-5
J: TRBJ2-1
CDR3: CASSVDSLTHNEQFF
DNA: TGTGCCAGCAGTGTGGACAGTTTGACCCACAATGAGCAGTTCTTC

size: .
D: .
V: TRBV11-2
J: TRBJ2-6
CDR3: CASSFQGTGANVLTF
DNA: TGTGCCAGCAGCTTTCAGGGGACTGGGGCCAACGTCCTGACTTTC

size: .
D: TRBD2
V: TRBV6-1
J: TRBJ2-7
CDR3: CASSAIAGGTYEQYF
DNA: TGTGCCAGCAGCGCTATAGCGGGGGGGACCTACGAGCAGTACTTC

size: .
D: .
V: TRBV12-5
J: TRBJ2-2
CDR3: CASGLVFSLGGGELFF
DNA: TGTGCTAGTGGTTTGGTATTTTCCCTGGGGGGCGGGGAGCTGTTTTTT

size: .
D: TRBD1
V: TRBV5-1
J: TRBJ2-5
CDR3: CASSYGTGRETQYF
DNA: TGCGCCAGCAGCTATGGGACAGGGCGAGAGACCCAGTACTTC

size: .
D: TRBD2
V: TRBV6-1
J: TRBJ2-7
CDR3: CASSQRTGTRDEQYF
DNA: TGTGCCAGCAGCCAGAGGACCGGGACTAGGGACGAGCAGTACTTC

size: few
D: TRBD2
V: TRBV2
J: TRBJ2-1
CDR3: CASRAGTSEFNEQFF
DNA: TGTGCCAGCAGAGCCGGGACTAGCGAGTTCAATGAGCAGTTCTTC

size: .
D: .
V: TRBV7-6
J: TRBJ2-3
CDR3: CASSLVRGDTQYF
DNA: TGTGCCAGCAGCTTAGTCAGGGGCGATACGCAGTATTTT

size: once
D: .
V: TRBV7-8
J: TRBJ1-1
CDR3: CASSLIQGGTEAFF
DNA: TGTGCCAGCAGCTTAATCCAGGGTGGGACTGAAGCTTTCTTT

size: .
D: TRBD2
V: TRBV6-1
J: TRBJ2-7
CDR3: CASTLAPSGSYEQYF
DNA: TGTGCCAGCACCCTGGCCCCTAGCGGGTCCTACGAGCAGTACTTC

size: .
D: TRBD2
V: TRBV19
J: TRBJ2-1
CDR3: CASSIDSGGGVGGITEQFF
DNA: TGTGCCAGTAGTATAGATAGTGGGGGAGGGGTTGGCGGGATTACTGAGCAGTTCTTC

size: .
D: TRBD2
V: TRBV5-1
J: TRBJ2-1
CDR3: CASSFPTSGINEQFF
DNA: TGCGCCAGCAGCTTCCCGACTAGCGGGATAAATGAGCAGTTCTTC

size: .
D: .
V: TRBV15
J: TRBJ1-1
CDR3: CATTFGGGRDTEAFF
DNA: TGTGCCACCACCTTCGGTGGGGGGCGGGACACTGAAGCTTTCTTT

size: .
D: .
V: TRBV2
J: TRBJ1-5
CDR3: CASRPRLFSNQPQHF
DNA: TGTGCCAGCAGACCCCGACTTTTTAGCAATCAGCCCCAGCATTTT

size: .
D: .
V: TRBV5-1
J: TRBJ2-3
CDR3: CASSSLAASTDTQYF
DNA: TGCGCCAGCAGCTCTTTAGCAGCTAGCACAGATACGCAGTATTTT

size: .
D: .
V: TRBV27
J: TRBJ1-5
CDR3: CASSSYAGQPYSNQPQHF
DNA: TGTGCCAGCAGCTCATACGCGGGGCAGCCATATAGCAATCAGCCCCAGCATTTT